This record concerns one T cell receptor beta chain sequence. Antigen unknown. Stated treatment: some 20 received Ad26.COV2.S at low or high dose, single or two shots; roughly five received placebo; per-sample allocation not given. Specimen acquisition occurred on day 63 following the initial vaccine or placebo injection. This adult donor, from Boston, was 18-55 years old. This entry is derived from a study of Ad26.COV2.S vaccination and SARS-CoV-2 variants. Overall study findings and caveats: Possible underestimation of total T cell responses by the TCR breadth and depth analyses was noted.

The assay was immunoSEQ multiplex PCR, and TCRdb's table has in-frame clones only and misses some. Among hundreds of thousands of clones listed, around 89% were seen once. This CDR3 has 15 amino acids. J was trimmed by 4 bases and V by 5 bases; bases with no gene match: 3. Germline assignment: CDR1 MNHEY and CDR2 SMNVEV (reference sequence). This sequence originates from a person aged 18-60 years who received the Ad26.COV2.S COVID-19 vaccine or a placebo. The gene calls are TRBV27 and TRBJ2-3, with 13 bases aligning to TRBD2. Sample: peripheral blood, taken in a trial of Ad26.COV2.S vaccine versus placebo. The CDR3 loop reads CASSRLAGGADTQYF. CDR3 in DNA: TGTGCCAGCAGTCGACTAGCGGGAGGCGCAGATACGCAGTATTTT.